One sample yielded the 24 T cell receptor beta chains listed below, sequenced in a study of shared clonotypes between healthy human individuals. The data were produced by immunoSEQ multiplex PCR, yet TCRdb's version contains in-frame clones alone and is incomplete. This table has around 500,000 clones, 70% to 80% appearing once. Sequencing was carried out using PBMCs. The receptors here all came from a woman aged 35 to 49 in good health. Some clones in this sample may be carry-over from other donors' samples.

V usage is TRBV4-1 and J usage is TRBJ1-6; unclear D gene. The V gene's germline CDR1 is MGHRA and CDR2 YSYEKL. The germline V and J ends were trimmed by 1 base and 15 bases, with 16 bases remaining between them. The CDR3 is 14 residues long. Written as DNA, the CDR3 is TGCGCCAGCAGCCAAGGTTCCGGAGGTATGCGCCTCCACTTT. This codes for CASSQGSGGMRLHF.

The rearrangement uses TRBV15 and TRBJ2-7; 8 bases are shared with TRBD1. Germline CDR1 and CDR2: LNHNV and YYDKDF (reference sequence). V lost 6 bases, J lost 9 bases, and 13 bases stayed unmatched. This CDR3 has 14 amino acids. In DNA form, the CDR3 reads TGTGCCACCAGTGGGCCCGGACAGGGCCGGGCGCAGTACTTC. Encoded protein: CATSGPGQGRAQYF.

This clone was seen a handful of times. The rearrangement links TRBV7-9 to TRBJ1-1; D unresolved. The CDR3 runs 12 residues. V was clipped by 6 bases and J by 8 bases, with 13 bases between them. Per germline, CDR1 SEHNR and CDR2 FQNEAQ (reference sequence). CDR3 region: CASRNGDPEAFF. CDR3 nucleotides: TGTGCCAGCAGGAATGGAGATCCAGAAGCTTTCTTT.

This chain joins TRBV11-1 and TRBJ2-5; D is unresolved. The ends were cut back, 5 bases at V and 5 bases at J, with 18 bases in the middle. From germline, CDR1 is SGHAT and CDR2 FQDESV (reference sequence). This CDR3 comprises 15 residues. For the CDR3, the DNA is TGTGCCAGCAGCCCCCTTGGTAGTAGCTTGGAGACCCAGTACTTC. Amino acids: CASSPLGSSLETQYF.

The chain uses TRBV19 and TRBJ2-7; possibly TRBD2 for D (7 bases). CDR3 size: 15 residues. Germline lookup yields CDR1 LNHDA and CDR2 SQIVND (reference sequence). V lost 7 bases, J lost 3 bases, and 19 bases lay in between. CDR3 sequence: CASTRSGTNFYEQYF. The CDR3 DNA follows: TGTGCCAGTACCCGGAGCGGGACAAACTTCTACGAGCAGTACTTC. The whole variable domain, remainder taken from reference TRBV19 and TRBJ2-7, is DGGITQSPKYLFRKEGQNVTLSCEQNLNHDAMYWYRQDPGQGLRLIYYSQIVNDFQKGDIAEGYSVSREKKESFPLTVTSAQKNPTAFYLCASTRSGTNFYEQYFGPGTRLTVT.

Only a few counts were recorded for this clone. The rearrangement joins TRBV18 to TRBJ1-1; D gene ambiguous. Germline-derived CDR1 and CDR2 are KGHSH and LQKENI. Trimming pared 2 bases from V and 2 bases from J, leaving 9 bases between. This CDR3 region has 14 residues. Written as DNA, the CDR3 is TGTGCCAGCTCACCATCGGACGGTAACACTGAAGCTTTCTTT. This sequence encodes CASSPSDGNTEAFF. Combining the CDR3 with reference TRBV18 and TRBJ1-1 gives the whole variable domain NAGVMQNPRHLVRRRGQEARLRCSPMKGHSHVYWYRQLPEEGLKFMVYLQKENIIDESGMPKERFSAEFPKEGPSILRIQQVVRGDSAAYFCASSPSDGNTEAFFGQGTRLTVV.

This clone was seen at least ten times. This chain uses TRBV2 with TRBJ2-3, with a possible D match to TRBD2 (6 bases). Germline V gene sequence: CDR1 SNHLY, CDR2 FYNNEI. This CDR3 has 13 residues. With 8 bases removed from V and 6 bases from J, the gap between germline ends came to 15 bases. DNA of the CDR3: TGTGCCAGCGCCGGGAGTGCTTGGGATACGCAGTATTTT. It specifies CASAGSAWDTQYF. Filled out from reference TRBV2 and TRBJ2-3, the complete variable domain reads EPEVTQTPSHQVTQMGQEVILRCVPISNHLYFYWYRQILGQKVEFLVSFYNNEISEKSEIFDDQFSVERPDGSNFTLKIRSTKLEDSAMYFCASAGSAWDTQYFGPGTRLTVL.

The count of this clone is one. CDR3 nucleotides: TGTGCCAGCAGCTTAGAGGGCGCGGGTGTCTCCTACAATGAGCAGTTCTTC. Protein sequence: CASSLEGAGVSYNEQFF. The rearrangement joins TRBV11-2 to TRBJ2-1, with D possibly being TRBD2 (5 bases). Germline assignment: CDR1 SGHAT and CDR2 FQNNGV. The germline V and J ends were trimmed by 0 bases and 0 bases, with 12 bases remaining between them. CDR3 length: 17 residues.

The chain employs TRBV7-2 and TRBJ1-2; TRBD1 aligns across 8 bases. The V segment lost 5 bases and the J segment 4 bases; nucleotides outside the gene matches: 6. In germline, CDR1 is SGHTA, CDR2 FQGNSA. The CDR3 is 14 amino acids. CDR3 region: CASSPGQGPYGYTF. The CDR3 region has the DNA TGTGCCAGCAGCCCCGGACAGGGACCCTATGGCTACACCTTC.

CDR3 nucleotides: TGTGCCAGCTCATCCCGACTAGCGGGAGAGAGCTCCTACAATGAGCAGTTCTTC. Residues: CASSSRLAGESSYNEQFF. The chain couples TRBV18 to TRBJ2-1, with 12 bases matching TRBD2. CDR3 length: 18 residues. J was trimmed by 0 bases and V by 5 bases; bases with no gene match: 8. Germline CDR1 reads KGHSH; CDR2 reads LQKENI.

As for this clone: One base separates it from a far larger clone, so it is likely a read error. V is TRBV28 and J is TRBJ1-1; no clear D gene. This CDR3 is 12 amino acids long. Germline loops: CDR1 MDHEN, CDR2 SYDVKM. Trimming took 6 bases from V and 4 from J, leaving 9 bases between them. Here the CDR3 reads CASSKKGTEAFF. In DNA form, the CDR3 reads TGTGCCAGCAGCAAAAAGGGCACTGAAGCTTTCTTT.

CDR3 in DNA: TGTGCCACCAGCAAAGGGACAGGGGGCAATCAGCCCCAGCATTTT. Translation gives CATSKGTGGNQPQHF. This chain joins TRBV15 and TRBJ1-5, with 10 bases aligning to TRBD1. With V trimmed by 4 bases and J by 2 bases, 2 bases remained unmatched. The CDR3 is 15 residues long. Germline CDR1 and CDR2: LNHNV and YYDKDF (reference sequence).

The chain carries TRBV2 and TRBJ2-5, with D tentatively TRBD1 (5 bases). The germline V gene has CDR1 SNHLY and CDR2 FYNNEI. The CDR3 is 13 amino acids. The CDR3 is CGGRGLPAGTQYF. The CDR3 DNA reads TGTGGGGGCCGTGGGCTCCCCGCAGGGACCCAGTACTTC.

The chain carries TRBV19 and TRBJ2-3; TRBD1 matches 8 bases. The germline V gene has CDR1 LNHDA and CDR2 SQIVND (reference sequence). CDR3 size: 14 residues. The V and J ends lost 4 bases and 4 bases, in that order; junction bases with no gene match: 4. Here the CDR3 reads CASSKGQGPDTQYF. Written as DNA, the CDR3 is TGTGCCAGTAGTAAAGGACAGGGCCCAGATACGCAGTATTTT.

V gene TRBV10-3 combines with J gene TRBJ2-2, with D possibly called TRBD1 or TRBD2 (5 bases each). V was shortened by 2 bases and J by 5 bases, with 18 bases between the two germline ends. The germline V gene encodes CDR1 ENHRY and CDR2 SYGVKD. The CDR3 sequence is 17 residues long. Here the CDR3 DNA reads TGTGCCATCAGTGAGCTGGGACGGCGGAGCTTGACCGGGGAGCTGTTTTTT. The encoded protein is CAISELGRRSLTGELFF.

In the case of this clone: The sample has other DNA sequences that encode this CDR3 too. This sequence joins TRBV5-1 and TRBJ1-1, with D tentatively TRBD1 (5 bases). Per germline, CDR1 SGHRS and CDR2 YFSETQ. The CDR3 covers 15 residues. V dropped 0 bases and J dropped 0 bases, with 9 bases sitting between them. CDR3 nucleotides: TGCGCCAGCAGCTTGGCCGGACACATGAACACTGAAGCTTTCTTT. This codes for CASSLAGHMNTEAFF. Variable domain in full (rest from reference TRBV5-1 and TRBJ1-1): KAGVTQTPRYLIKTRGQQVTLSCSPISGHRSVSWYQQTPGQGLQFLFEYFSETQRNKGNFPGRFSGRQFSNSRSEMNVSTLELGDSALYLCASSLAGHMNTEAFFGQGTRLTVV.

The rearrangement links TRBV14 to TRBJ1-1; weak D call: TRBD1 (5 bases). V lost 0 bases, J lost 2 bases, and 13 bases lay in between. There are 16 residues in the CDR3. Germline lookup yields CDR1 SGHDN and CDR2 FVKESK. This CDR3 reads CASSQDIGGVNTEAFF. The CDR3 DNA is TGTGCCAGCAGCCAAGATATCGGAGGGGTTAACACTGAAGCTTTCTTT.

The V gene is TRBV28, the J gene TRBJ1-3, with D hard to call. Trimming pared 3 bases from V and 4 bases from J, leaving 13 bases between. Germline V gene lookup returns CDR1 MDHEN and CDR2 SYDVKM. CDR3 size: 15 residues. In nucleotides, the CDR3 is TGTGCCAGCAGTTTCTCCTTTTCGGGGGGAAACACCATATATTTT. Its translation: CASSFSFSGGNTIYF.

V usage is TRBV14 and J usage is TRBJ2-1, with 7 bases matching TRBD2. The V and J ends lost 1 base and 5 bases, in that order; junction bases with no gene match: 8. There are 16 residues in the CDR3. CDR1 is SGHDN, CDR2 FVKESK, per germline. The CDR3 DNA reads TGTGCCAGCAGCCAAGTACCGGCGGGACTAAACAATGAGCAGTTCTTC. Its translation is CASSQVPAGLNNEQFF.

This chain links TRBV7-6 with TRBJ1-1; 8 bases align to TRBD1. CDR1 and CDR2 (germline): SGHVS, FNYEAQ. There are 15 residues in the CDR3. Trimming at V came to 4 bases and at J to 4 bases, leaving 8 bases not matched to a gene. The CDR3: CASSSSLTGGTEAFF. The DNA of the CDR3 is TGTGCCAGCAGCTCAAGCTTAACAGGGGGCACTGAAGCTTTCTTT.

This chain uses TRBV4-1 with TRBJ2-3; possibly TRBD2 for D (6 bases). The CDR3 consists of 15 residues. V dropped 4 bases and J dropped 4 bases, with 15 bases sitting between them. Germline values: CDR1 MGHRA, CDR2 YSYEKL. CDR3 in DNA: TGCGCCAGCAGCCCCACCGGGGGATCTGCAGATACGCAGTATTTT. Translated, it gives CASSPTGGSADTQYF.

The rearrangement joins TRBV28 to TRBJ2-2; D is undetermined. Germline V CDR1 and CDR2: MDHEN, SYDVKM. This CDR3 comprises 16 residues. The germline V and J ends were trimmed by 6 bases and 2 bases, with 16 bases remaining between them. The CDR3 DNA follows: TGTGCCAGCAGCAGCGCGGATCTTGTCAACACCGGGGAGCTGTTTTTT. Translating gives CASSSADLVNTGELFF.

The genes are TRBV7-9 and TRBJ2-7; 10 bases are a match to TRBD2. The CDR3 runs to 15 residues. Looked up from germline, CDR1 is SEHNR and CDR2 is FQNEAQ (reference sequence). Trimming cost V 3 bases and J 2 bases; bases outside gene matches: 4. The CDR3 sequence: CASSFTSGAPYEQYF. CDR3 bases: TGTGCCAGCAGCTTCACTAGCGGGGCCCCCTACGAGCAGTACTTC.

V gene TRBV29-1 combines with J gene TRBJ2-5; D perhaps matches TRBD2 (5 bases). Looked up from germline, CDR1 is SQVTM and CDR2 is ANQGSEA. The CDR3 loop spans 15 amino acids. Trimming shortened V by 7 bases and J by 4 bases, and 22 bases separated the two germline ends. For the CDR3, the DNA is TGCAGCGCGGTTGGCGGGTTTGGGTTAGGAGAGACCCAGTACTTC. This encodes CSAVGGFGLGETQYF.